This TCR beta chain was profiled in a study of blood T cells in healthy people across ages. As for the study in general: When template switching was applied, about one barcoded beta molecule was captured per two T cells.

This clonotype was recorded many times. The antigen is undetermined. Study-level findings and limits: Versus aged donors, long-lived donors had higher diversity and more naive CD4+ cells. Diversity figures based on one million T cells were deemed too low.

The CDR3 extends over 14 amino acids. Between the trimmed V and J ends, which lost 6 bases and 2 bases, there was a span of 12 bases. The V gene's germline CDR1 is MNHEY and CDR2 SMNVEV (reference sequence). Primers used in a second PCR of about 6 to 11 cycles were a sample-barcoded 5' primer and a J-beta primer mix. TCRdb fed the 5' RACE reads into MiXCR, producing one record per CDR3 protein. The sample lists about 930,000 distinct CDR3 sequences; 25% to 35% were seen once. This same sample was also taken into another study, of T cells of mothers and their children.

The specimen sequenced was blood. The origin of this receptor is a woman aged 40 to 50 in good health. The V gene is TRBV27, the J gene TRBJ2-3; D possibly corresponds to TRBD1 (6 bases). The CDR3 sequence: CASSRQVVTDTQYF. CDR3 DNA: TGTGCCAGCAGCCGACAGGTAGTCACAGATACGCAGTATTTT.